A single sample is the source of the 18 T cell receptor beta chains below, sequenced in a study of CD8 T cells in ankylosing spondylitis. Study-level findings and limits: Blood of patients with ankylosing spondylitis appeared to be characterized by a TCR beta motif of eight highly homologous variants.

Their specific antigens are unknown. One entry per CDR3 protein, called by TCRdb with MiXCR from the 5' RACE reads. The profile shows over 450,000 distinct CDR3 sequences, roughly 13% of them singletons. The material sequenced was blood, either unsorted or a sorted T cell fraction (not recorded which). These receptors were obtained from a male donor with ankylosing spondylitis.

The chain employs TRBV21-1 and TRBJ2-2; TRBD1 is taken as the D call from the table, unchecked against the DNA. TRBV21-1 is recorded as a pseudogene. There are 15 residues in the CDR3. CDR3 in amino acids: CASSTQGMNTGELFF. The CDR3 coding sequence is TGTGCCAGCAGCACTCAGGGGATGAACACCGGGGAGCTGTTTTTT.

This chain links TRBV3-1 with TRBJ1-5; D might be TRBD1 (5 bases). The CDR3 length is 14 residues. Germline-derived CDR1 and CDR2 are LGHDT and YNNKEL (reference sequence). V dropped 4 bases and J dropped 4 bases, with 11 bases sitting between them. The DNA for the CDR3 is TGTGCCAGCAGCCTCGGGACGATTAATCAGCCCCAGCATTTT. As protein: CASSLGTINQPQHF.

This clonotype was recorded at least ten times. As DNA, the CDR3 is TGCAGTGCTAGAGAGGCAGGGGACTATGGCTACACCTTC. Its protein is CSAREAGDYGYTF. This sequence joins TRBV20-1 and TRBJ1-2, with a possible D match to TRBD1 (6 bases). This CDR3 comprises 13 residues. Germline loops: CDR1 DFQATT, CDR2 SNEGSKA (reference sequence). Trimming took 0 bases from V and 3 from J, leaving 8 bases between them.

This clonotype was counted between two and nine times. The V and J genes are TRBV5-1 and TRBJ1-2, with D unclear. Germline V gene lookup returns CDR1 SGHRS and CDR2 YFSETQ. The CDR3 has 14 residues. Trimming removed 1 base at V and 5 bases at J, with 12 bases between. The CDR3 region has the DNA TGCGCCAGCAGCTTGTCAGGCCATAGTTATGGCTACACCTTC. As protein: CASSLSGHSYGYTF.

This clonotype occurred a few times. The J gene is TRBJ2-2, the V gene TRBV27; 9 nucleotides line up with TRBD2. Germline V lookup: CDR1 MNHEY, CDR2 SMNVEV (reference sequence). CDR3 size: 15 residues. The ends lost 4 bases at V and 7 bases at J; junction bases unmatched: 7. The CDR3, as DNA: TGTGCCAGCAGTTCCCGGACTAGCGTAGGCGGGGAGCTGTTTTTT. The encoded protein is CASSSRTSVGGELFF.

There are many counts of this clonotype. The genes are TRBV12-3 or TRBV12-4 and TRBJ2-1; TRBD2 matches at 13 bases. This CDR3 has 16 residues. V shed 6 bases, J shed 1 base, and the junction held 3 bases outside the gene matches. The CDR3 DNA is TGTGCCAGCAGGGGACTAGCGGGACTGTCCTACAATGAGCAGTTCTTC. Translation: CASRGLAGLSYNEQFF.

This clonotype was found a few times. The chain employs TRBV3-1 and TRBJ2-3, with 12 bases matching TRBD2. Germline lookup yields CDR1 LGHDT and CDR2 YNNKEL (reference sequence). V shed 4 bases, J shed 3 bases, and the junction held 5 bases outside the gene matches. The length of the CDR3 is 16 residues. In DNA form, the CDR3 reads TGTGCCAGCAGCCCATGGACTAGCGGGAAGACAGATACGCAGTATTTT. Translating it yields CASSPWTSGKTDTQYF.

This clonotype was seen more than once but under ten times. The chain links TRBV5-1 to TRBJ1-1; a possible D gene is TRBD1 (5 bases). In germline, CDR1 is SGHRS, CDR2 YFSETQ. This CDR3 region has 14 residues. V lost 4 bases and J lost 1, with 11 bases in between. CDR3 protein: CASSRGRENTEAFF. The CDR3 nucleotides read TGCGCCAGCAGCCGGGGACGGGAGAACACTGAAGCTTTCTTT.

This clonotype was detected only a few times. The chain carries TRBV11-2 and TRBJ2-7, with 9 positions matching TRBD2. The germline gives CDR1 SGHAT, CDR2 FQNNGV. The CDR3 is 16 amino acids. Germline trimming cut 1 base from V and 1 base from J; bases unmatched to any gene: 5. The CDR3 region is CASSLVAGVGSYEQYV. The CDR3 DNA reads TGTGCCAGCAGCTTAGTAGCGGGAGTCGGGTCCTACGAGCAGTACGTC.

The rearrangement joins TRBV11-2 to TRBJ2-1; 7 bases are a match to TRBD1. Germline V gives CDR1 SGHAT, CDR2 FQNNGV. After removal of 1 base from V and 8 bases from J, the junction contained 5 bases not matched to a gene. This CDR3 contains 14 residues. The CDR3 reads CASSLGQGRYEQFF. The DNA for the CDR3 is TGTGCCAGCAGCTTAGGACAGGGTAGGTATGAGCAGTTCTTC.

In its sample, this clonotype was seen a few times. DNA of the CDR3: TGTGCCAGCACCCCCAGTGGGACGACAGATACGCAGTATTTT. It encodes CASTPSGTTDTQYF. V is TRBV7-9 and J is TRBJ2-3; tentatively, D is TRBD1 or TRBD2 (5 bases each). The V and J ends lost 7 bases and 3 bases respectively, with 14 bases between them. From germline, CDR1 is SEHNR and CDR2 FQNEAQ (reference sequence). This CDR3 spans 14 amino acids. The full variable domain, completed using reference TRBV7-9 and TRBJ2-3, is DTGVSQNPRHKITKRGQNVTFRCDPISEHNRLYWYRQTLGQGPEFLTYFQNEAQLEKSRLLSDRFSAERPKGSFSTLEIQRTEQGDSAMYLCASTPSGTTDTQYFGPGTRLTVL.

This rearrangement joins TRBV5-1 to TRBJ2-7; TRBD2 aligns across 14 bases. Germline CDR1 SGHRS, CDR2 YFSETQ. This CDR3 is built from 17 residues. J lost 5 bases, V lost 3 bases, and 10 bases had no gene match. In DNA form, the CDR3 reads TGCGCCAGCAGCTACTCCGGGACTAGCGGGAGTGTTAACGAGCAGTACTTC. Its protein is CASSYSGTSGSVNEQYF. The full variable domain, rest sourced from reference TRBV5-1 and TRBJ2-7, is KAGVTQTPRYLIKTRGQQVTLSCSPISGHRSVSWYQQTPGQGLQFLFEYFSETQRNKGNFPGRFSGRQFSNSRSEMNVSTLELGDSALYLCASSYSGTSGSVNEQYFGPGTRLTVT.

CDR3 nucleotides: TGCGCCAGCAGTGGGGTAGGGAACAGGGTCGATGAGCAGTTCTTC. Translation gives CASSGVGNRVDEQFF. The chain combines TRBV10-1 with TRBJ2-1, with TRBD1 as a possible D gene (6 bases). The CDR3 is 15 amino acids. V dropped 4 bases and J dropped 8 bases, with 18 bases sitting between them. Germline V gene sequence: CDR1 WNHNN, CDR2 SYGVQD (reference sequence).

This clonotype was detected only a few times. The chain joins TRBV11-1 to TRBJ2-2; TRBD2 aligns across 8 bases. CDR3 length: 14 residues. J lost 4 bases, V lost 5 bases, and 3 bases had no gene match. CDR1 is SGHAT, CDR2 FQDESV, per germline (reference sequence). CDR3 nucleotides: TGTGCCAGCAGCCCGACTAGCGTCACCGGGGAGCTGTTTTTT. Protein sequence: CASSPTSVTGELFF.

V and J are TRBV24-1 and TRBJ2-7; D is ambiguous. Per germline, CDR1 KGHDR and CDR2 SFDVKD. This CDR3 contains 14 residues. V was cut by 0 bases and J by 4 bases, with 9 bases left in between. The CDR3 bases are TGTGCCACCAGTGATTTGCGGACGATGTACGAGCAGTACGTC. Residues: CATSDLRTMYEQYV.

The table lists this clonotype with a few counts. The rearrangement uses TRBV11-2 and TRBJ1-1, with D perhaps TRBD1 (6 bases). The CDR3 sequence is 14 residues long. Germline CDR1 is SGHAT and CDR2 is FQNNGV. V dropped 1 base and J dropped 3 bases, with 9 bases sitting between them. CDR3 amino acids: CASSLVRTDTEAFF. CDR3 in DNA: TGTGCCAGCAGCTTAGTTAGGACAGACACTGAAGCTTTCTTT.

This chain links TRBV20-1 with TRBJ2-2; TRBD2 agrees at 7 bases. V gave up 5 bases and J gave up 2 bases; unmatched junction bases: 11. The CDR3 runs to 16 residues. Germline loops: CDR1 DFQATT, CDR2 SNEGSKA (reference sequence). The CDR3 loop reads CSASRRSSGNTGELFF. The CDR3, as DNA: TGCAGTGCTTCGCGCCGGTCTAGCGGTAACACCGGGGAGCTGTTTTTT.

The sample holds a few counts of this clonotype. The rearrangement uses TRBV2 and TRBJ2-1; 7 bases match TRBD1. The CDR3 is made up of 13 amino acids. The V gene end was trimmed by 7 bases and the J gene end by 8 bases; junction bases not matched to a gene: 8. Germline V gene data show CDR1 as SNHLY and CDR2 as FYNNEI. DNA for the CDR3: TGTGCCAGCAAAGTGACAGGGACCTATGAGCAGTTCTTC. It specifies CASKVTGTYEQFF.